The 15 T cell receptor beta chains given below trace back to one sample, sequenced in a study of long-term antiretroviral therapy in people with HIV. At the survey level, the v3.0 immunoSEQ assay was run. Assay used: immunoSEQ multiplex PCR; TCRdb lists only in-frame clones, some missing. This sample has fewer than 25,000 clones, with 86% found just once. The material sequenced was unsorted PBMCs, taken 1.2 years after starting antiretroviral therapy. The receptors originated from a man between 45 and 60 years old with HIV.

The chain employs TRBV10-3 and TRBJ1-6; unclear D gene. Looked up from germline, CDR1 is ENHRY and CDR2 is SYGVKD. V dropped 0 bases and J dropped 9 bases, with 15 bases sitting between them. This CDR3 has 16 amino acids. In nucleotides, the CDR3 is TGTGCCATCAGTGAGTCGGCAACGTTCTGGGGTTCACCCCTCCACTTT. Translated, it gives CAISESATFWGSPLHF.

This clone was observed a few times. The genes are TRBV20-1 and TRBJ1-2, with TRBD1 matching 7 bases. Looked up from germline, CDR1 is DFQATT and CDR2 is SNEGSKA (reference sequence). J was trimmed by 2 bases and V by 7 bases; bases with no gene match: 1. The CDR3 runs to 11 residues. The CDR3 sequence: CSVGQNYGYTF. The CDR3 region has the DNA TGCAGTGTGGGACAGAACTATGGCTACACCTTC.

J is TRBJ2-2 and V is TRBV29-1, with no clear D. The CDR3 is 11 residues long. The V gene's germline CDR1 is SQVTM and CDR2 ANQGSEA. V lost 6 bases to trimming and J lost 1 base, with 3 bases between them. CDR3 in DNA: TGCAGCGTGGAGAACACCGGGGAGCTGTTTTTT. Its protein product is CSVENTGELFF.

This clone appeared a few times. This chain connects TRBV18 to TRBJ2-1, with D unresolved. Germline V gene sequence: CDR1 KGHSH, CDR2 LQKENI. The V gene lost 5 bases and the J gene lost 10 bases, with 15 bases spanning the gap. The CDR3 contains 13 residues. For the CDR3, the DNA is TGTGCCAGCTCATCCAATACACGACCCGAGCAGTTCTTC. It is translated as CASSSNTRPEQFF.

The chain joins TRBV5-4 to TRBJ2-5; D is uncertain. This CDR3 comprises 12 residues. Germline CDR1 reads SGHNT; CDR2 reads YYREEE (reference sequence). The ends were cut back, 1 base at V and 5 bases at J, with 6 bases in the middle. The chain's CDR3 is CASSLNAETQYF. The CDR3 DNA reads TGTGCCAGCAGCTTGAACGCGGAGACCCAGTACTTC.

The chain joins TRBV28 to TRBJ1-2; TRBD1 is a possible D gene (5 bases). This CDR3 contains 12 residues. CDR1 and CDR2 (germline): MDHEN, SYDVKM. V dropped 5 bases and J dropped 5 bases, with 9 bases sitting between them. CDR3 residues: CASSAGPYGYTF. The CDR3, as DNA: TGTGCCAGCAGTGCGGGACCGTATGGCTACACCTTC.

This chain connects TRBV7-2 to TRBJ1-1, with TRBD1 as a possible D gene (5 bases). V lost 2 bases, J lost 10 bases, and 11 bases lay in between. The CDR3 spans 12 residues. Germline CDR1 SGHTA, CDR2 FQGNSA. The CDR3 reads CASSLSPGVAFF. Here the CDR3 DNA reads TGTGCCAGCAGCTTAAGTCCGGGGGTAGCTTTCTTT.

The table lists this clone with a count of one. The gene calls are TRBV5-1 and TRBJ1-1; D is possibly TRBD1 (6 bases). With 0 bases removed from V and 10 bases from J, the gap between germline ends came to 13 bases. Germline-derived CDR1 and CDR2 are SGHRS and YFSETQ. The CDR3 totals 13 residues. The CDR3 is CASSLVGGGGAFF. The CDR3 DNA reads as TGCGCCAGCAGCTTGGTTGGGGGCGGGGGAGCTTTCTTT.

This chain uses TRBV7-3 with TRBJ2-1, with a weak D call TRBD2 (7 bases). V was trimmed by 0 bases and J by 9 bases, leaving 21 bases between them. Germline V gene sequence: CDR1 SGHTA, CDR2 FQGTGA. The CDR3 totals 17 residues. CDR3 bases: TGTGCCAGCAGCTTAACTTATGTTACGGGGGGCGTGAGTGAGCAGTTCTTC. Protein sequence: CASSLTYVTGGVSEQFF.

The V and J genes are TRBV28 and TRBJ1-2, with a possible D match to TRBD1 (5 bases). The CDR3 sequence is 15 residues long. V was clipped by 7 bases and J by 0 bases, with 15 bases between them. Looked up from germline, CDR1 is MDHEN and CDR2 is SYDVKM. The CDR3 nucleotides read TGTGCCAGCAATGACAGTGGGGGGACTAACTATGGCTACACCTTC. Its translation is CASNDSGGTNYGYTF.

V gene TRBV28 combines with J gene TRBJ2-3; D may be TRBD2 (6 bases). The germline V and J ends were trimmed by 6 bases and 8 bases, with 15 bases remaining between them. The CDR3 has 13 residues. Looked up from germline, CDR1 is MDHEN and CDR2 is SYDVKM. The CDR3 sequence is CASSPGTGGTQYF. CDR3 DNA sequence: TGTGCCAGCAGCCCGGGCACCGGGGGTACGCAGTATTTT.

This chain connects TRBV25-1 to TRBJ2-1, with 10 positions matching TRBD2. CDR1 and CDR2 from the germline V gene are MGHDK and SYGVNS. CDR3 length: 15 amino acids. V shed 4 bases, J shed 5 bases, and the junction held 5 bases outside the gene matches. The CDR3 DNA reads TGTGCCAGCAGTGTTAGCGGGGGGCCGAACAATGAGCAGTTCTTC. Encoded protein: CASSVSGGPNNEQFF. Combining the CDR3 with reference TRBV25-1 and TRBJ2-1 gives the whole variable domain EADIYQTPRYLVIGTGKKITLECSQTMGHDKMYWYQQDPGMELHLIHYSYGVNSTEKGDLSSESTVSRIRTEHFPLTLESARPSHTSQYLCASSVSGGPNNEQFFGPGTRLTVL.

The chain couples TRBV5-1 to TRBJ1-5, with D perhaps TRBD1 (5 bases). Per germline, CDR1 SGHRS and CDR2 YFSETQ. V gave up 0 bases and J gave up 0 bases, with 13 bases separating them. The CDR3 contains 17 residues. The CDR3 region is CASSLGGGTDSNQPQHF. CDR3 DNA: TGCGCCAGCAGCTTGGGCGGAGGGACGGATAGCAATCAGCCCCAGCATTTT.

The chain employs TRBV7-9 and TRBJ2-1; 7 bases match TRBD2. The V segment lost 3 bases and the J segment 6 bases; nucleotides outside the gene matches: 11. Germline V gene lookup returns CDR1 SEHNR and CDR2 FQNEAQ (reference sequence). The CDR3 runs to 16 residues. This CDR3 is CASSFNPGEGINEQFF. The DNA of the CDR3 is TGTGCCAGCAGCTTTAACCCTGGGGAGGGCATCAATGAGCAGTTCTTC.

The CDR3 DNA sequence: TGTGCCAGCAGCTTGCCGCTTACAGGGTATTACAATGAGCAGTTCTTC. As protein: CASSLPLTGYYNEQFF. The chain carries TRBV5-6 and TRBJ2-1, with a weak D call TRBD1 (6 bases). V gave up 1 base and J gave up 4 bases, with 15 bases separating them. The CDR3 spans 16 residues. Germline V CDR1 and CDR2: SGHDT, YYEEEE. Together with reference TRBV5-6 and TRBJ2-1, the CDR3 gives the full variable domain: DAGVTQSPTHLIKTRGQQVTLRCSPKSGHDTVSWYQQALGQGPQFIFQYYEEEERQRGNFPDRFSGHQFPNYSSELNVNALLLGDSALYLCASSLPLTGYYNEQFFGPGTRLTVL.